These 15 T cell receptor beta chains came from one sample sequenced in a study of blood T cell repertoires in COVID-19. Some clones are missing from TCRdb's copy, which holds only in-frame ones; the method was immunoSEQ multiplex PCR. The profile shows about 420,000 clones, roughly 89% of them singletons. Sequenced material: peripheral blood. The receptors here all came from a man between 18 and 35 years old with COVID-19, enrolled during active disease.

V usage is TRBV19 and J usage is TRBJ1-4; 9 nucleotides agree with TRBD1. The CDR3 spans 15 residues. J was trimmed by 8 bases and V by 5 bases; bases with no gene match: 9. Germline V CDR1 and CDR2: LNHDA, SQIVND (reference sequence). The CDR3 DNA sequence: TGTGCCAGTAGTGCTCAACAGGGGGCCGGGGAAAAACTGTTTTTT. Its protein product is CASSAQQGAGEKLFF.

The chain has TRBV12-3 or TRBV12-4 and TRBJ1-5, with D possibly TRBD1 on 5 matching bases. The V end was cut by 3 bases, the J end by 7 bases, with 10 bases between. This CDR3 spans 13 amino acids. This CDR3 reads CASSFSGEQPQHF. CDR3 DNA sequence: TGTGCCAGCAGTTTCTCGGGGGAGCAGCCCCAGCATTTT.

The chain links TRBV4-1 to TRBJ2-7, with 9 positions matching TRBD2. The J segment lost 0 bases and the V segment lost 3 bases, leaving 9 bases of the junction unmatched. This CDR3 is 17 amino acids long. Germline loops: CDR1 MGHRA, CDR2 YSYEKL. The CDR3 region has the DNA TGCGCCAGCAGCCATGCGGGGATTAGCGGGGGCTCCTACGAGCAGTACTTC. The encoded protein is CASSHAGISGGSYEQYF.

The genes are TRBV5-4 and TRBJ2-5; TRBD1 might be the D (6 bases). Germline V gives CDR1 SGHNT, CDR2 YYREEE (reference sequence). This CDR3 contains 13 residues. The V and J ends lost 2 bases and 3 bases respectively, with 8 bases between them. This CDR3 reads CASSFNREETQYF. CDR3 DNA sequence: TGTGCCAGCAGCTTTAACAGGGAAGAGACCCAGTACTTC.

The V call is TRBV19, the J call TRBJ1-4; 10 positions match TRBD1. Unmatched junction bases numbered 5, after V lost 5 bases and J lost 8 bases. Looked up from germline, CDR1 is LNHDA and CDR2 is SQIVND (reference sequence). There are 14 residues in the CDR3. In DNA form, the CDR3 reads TGTGCCAGTAGTGATCCGGGACAGGGGGAAAAACTGTTTTTT. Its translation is CASSDPGQGEKLFF.

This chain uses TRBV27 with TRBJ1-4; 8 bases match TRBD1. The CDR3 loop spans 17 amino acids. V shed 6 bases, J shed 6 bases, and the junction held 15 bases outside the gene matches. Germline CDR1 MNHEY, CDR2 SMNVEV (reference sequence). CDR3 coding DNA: TGTGCCAGCAGGTTTACAGGCCTCCAGGGGGCTTATGAAAAACTGTTTTTT. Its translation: CASRFTGLQGAYEKLFF.

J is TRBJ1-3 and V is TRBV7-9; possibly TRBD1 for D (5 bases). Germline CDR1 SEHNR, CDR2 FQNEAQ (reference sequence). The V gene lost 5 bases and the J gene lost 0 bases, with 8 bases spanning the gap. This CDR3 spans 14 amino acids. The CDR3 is CASSQDISGNTIYF. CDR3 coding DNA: TGTGCCAGCAGCCAGGACATCTCTGGAAACACCATATATTTT.

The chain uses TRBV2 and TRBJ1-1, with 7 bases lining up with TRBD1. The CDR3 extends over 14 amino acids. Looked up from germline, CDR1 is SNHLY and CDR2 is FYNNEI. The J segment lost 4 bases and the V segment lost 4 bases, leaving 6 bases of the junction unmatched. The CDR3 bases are TGTGCCAGCAGTGTGGAGGGGGCGGCCACTGAAGCTTTCTTT. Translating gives CASSVEGAATEAFF. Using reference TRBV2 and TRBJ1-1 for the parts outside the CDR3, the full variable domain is EPEVTQTPSHQVTQMGQEVILRCVPISNHLYFYWYRQILGQKVEFLVSFYNNEISEKSEIFDDQFSVERPDGSNFTLKIRSTKLEDSAMYFCASSVEGAATEAFFGQGTRLTVV.

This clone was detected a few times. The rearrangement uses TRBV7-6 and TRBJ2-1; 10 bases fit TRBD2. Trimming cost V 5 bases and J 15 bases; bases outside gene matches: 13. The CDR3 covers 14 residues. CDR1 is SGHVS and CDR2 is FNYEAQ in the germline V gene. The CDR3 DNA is TGTGCCAGCAGCCCGACCTCCCCTAGCGGGAGTTGGTTCTTC. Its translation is CASSPTSPSGSWFF.

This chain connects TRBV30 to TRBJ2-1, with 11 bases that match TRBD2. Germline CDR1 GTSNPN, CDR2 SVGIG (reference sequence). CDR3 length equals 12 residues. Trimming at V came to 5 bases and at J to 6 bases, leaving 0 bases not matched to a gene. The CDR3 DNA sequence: TGTGCCTGGGGGACTAGCGGCAATGAGCAGTTCTTC. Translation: CAWGTSGNEQFF.

CDR3 sequence (DNA): TGTGCCAGCAGTTACGGCGGGGGGACGAACACCGGGGAGCTGTTTTTT. Amino acid sequence: CASSYGGGTNTGELFF. The chain combines TRBV6-2 or TRBV6-3 with TRBJ2-2; TRBD2 aligns across 8 bases. CDR1 is MNHEY and CDR2 is SVGEGT in the germline V gene. V lost 2 bases to trimming and J lost 0 bases; unmatched junction nucleotides: 2. The CDR3 length is 16 residues.

The CDR3 DNA is TGTGCCAGCAGCCAAATGACAGGACGAAGCACAGATACGCAGTATTTT. It translates to CASSQMTGRSTDTQYF. The gene calls are TRBV14 and TRBJ2-3; possibly TRBD1 for D (6 bases). The V gene's germline CDR1 is SGHDN and CDR2 FVKESK. Trimming pared 2 bases from V and 0 bases from J, leaving 12 bases between. The CDR3 has 16 amino acids.

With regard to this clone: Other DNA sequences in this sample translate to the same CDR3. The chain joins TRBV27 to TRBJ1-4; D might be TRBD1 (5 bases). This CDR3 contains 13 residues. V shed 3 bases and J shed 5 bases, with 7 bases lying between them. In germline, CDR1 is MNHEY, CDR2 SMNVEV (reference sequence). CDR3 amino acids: CASSFRQNEKLFF. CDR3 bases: TGTGCCAGCAGTTTCCGACAGAATGAAAAACTGTTTTTT.

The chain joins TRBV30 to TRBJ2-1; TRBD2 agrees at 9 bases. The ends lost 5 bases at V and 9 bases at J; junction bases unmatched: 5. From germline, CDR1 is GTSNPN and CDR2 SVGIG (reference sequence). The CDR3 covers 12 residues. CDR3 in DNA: TGTGCCTGGGCGGGACTAGCTGTTGAGCAGTTCTTC. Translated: CAWAGLAVEQFF.

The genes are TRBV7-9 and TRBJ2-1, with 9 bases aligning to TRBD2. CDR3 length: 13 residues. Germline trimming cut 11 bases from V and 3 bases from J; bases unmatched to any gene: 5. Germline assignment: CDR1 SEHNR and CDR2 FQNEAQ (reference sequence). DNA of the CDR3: TGTGCCCAGAAGCGGGAGGACTACAATGAGCAGTTCTTC. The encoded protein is CAQKREDYNEQFF.